The clone carrying this TCR beta chain has a single count. A read error may account for a junction end that differs from germline. Germline-derived CDR1 and CDR2 are MGHRA and YSYEKL. This CDR3 is 14 amino acids long. What was amplified from RNA transcripts were TCR beta CDR3 regions. HTBI primers were the set used in a first-round RT-PCR of the TCR CDR3. Each CDR3 protein gets one entry after TCRdb re-called the multiplex PCR reads with MiXCR. The sample has approximately 400,000 distinct CDR3 sequences, 14% to 15% seen once. Stable disease denoted Graves' hyperthyroidism without ophthalmopathy progression within 18 months. The data were taken from a study of T cells in Graves' hyperthyroidism and ophthalmopathy.

This clonotype was obtained from a woman aged 25 to 39 with Graves' hyperthyroidism. This chain uses TRBV4-1 with TRBJ1-6, with TRBD1 as a possible D gene (5 bases). Source material: blood. The CDR3 sequence is CASSQPQGGSPLRF. The CDR3 DNA follows: TGCGCCAGCAGCCAACCTCAGGGAGGTTCACCCCTCCGCTTT.